Detailed here is one T cell receptor beta chain. Generated by immunoSEQ multiplex PCR, the TCRdb table keeps only in-frame clones and is missing some. The sample contains some 110,000 clones, about 89% of which appear only once. These data are taken from a study of T cell responses to AZD1222 COVID-19 vaccine. CDR1 is SGHRS, CDR2 YFSETQ, per germline. The V end lost 1 base, the J end lost 3 bases, and 13 bases lay between the germline ends. The CDR3 has 15 amino acids. The sequence was collected from an adult who received the AZD1222 COVID-19 vaccine. Sequenced here: peripheral blood, sampled 28 days after the second AZD1222 dose. The rearrangement uses TRBV5-1 and TRBJ1-2, with D perhaps matching TRBD1 (5 bases). CDR3 nucleotide sequence: TGCGCCAGCAGCTTGTTAACCACAGGAGACTATGGCTACACCTTC. This sequence encodes CASSLLTTGDYGYTF. Filled out from reference TRBV5-1 and TRBJ1-2, the complete variable domain reads KAGVTQTPRYLIKTRGQQVTLSCSPISGHRSVSWYQQTPGQGLQFLFEYFSETQRNKGNFPGRFSGRQFSNSRSEMNVSTLELGDSALYLCASSLLTTGDYGYTFGSGTRLTVV.